A single sample gave rise to the 14 T cell receptor beta chains below, sequenced in a study of OX40 agonist ivuxolimab in advanced cancers. The method was immunoSEQ multiplex PCR; TCRdb's version includes in-frame clones alone and lacks a portion of them. The profile covers roughly 100,000 clones, with about 87% appearing a single time and 0.65% to 0.95% taken by the ten largest. Sequencing used CD4+ or CD8+ T cells sorted from blood, obtained in a trial of the OX40 agonist ivuxolimab. The receptors derive from an adult with an advanced solid tumor such as melanoma, head and neck, liver or kidney cancer.

The chain recombines TRBV30 with TRBJ1-6, with 7 bases that match TRBD1. Germline CDR1 reads GTSNPN; CDR2 reads SVGIG (reference sequence). The CDR3 is 13 amino acids. V lost 5 bases, J lost 9 bases, and 7 bases stayed unmatched. CDR3 in amino acids: CAWDREVASPLHF. In DNA, the CDR3 is TGTGCCTGGGACAGGGAAGTGGCTTCACCCCTCCACTTT.

The chain combines TRBV10-3 with TRBJ1-1; TRBD1 might be the D (5 bases). The CDR3 spans 14 residues. Trimming left V 5 bases short and J 7 bases short, with 17 bases between. CDR1 is ENHRY, CDR2 SYGVKD, per germline. The CDR3 is CAISTIQGSDEAFF. CDR3 in DNA: TGTGCCATCAGTACGATCCAGGGTAGCGATGAAGCTTTCTTT.

The chain couples TRBV5-6 to TRBJ2-7, with D hard to call. This CDR3 contains 16 residues. Between the trimmed V and J ends, which lost 8 bases and 3 bases, there was a span of 24 bases. Germline CDR1 reads SGHDT; CDR2 reads YYEEEE. DNA of the CDR3: TGTGCCAGTAGATTCCTGACCTCGGCCTCCCTCTACGAGCAGTACTTC. This codes for CASRFLTSASLYEQYF. Complete variable domain (other parts from reference TRBV5-6 and TRBJ2-7): DAGVTQSPTHLIKTRGQQVTLRCSPKSGHDTVSWYQQALGQGPQFIFQYYEEEERQRGNFPDRFSGHQFPNYSSELNVNALLLGDSALYLCASRFLTSASLYEQYFGPGTRLTVT.

Only one count was recorded for this clone. CDR3 in amino acids: CASSRDRGTDTQYF. The CDR3 DNA is TGTGCCAGCAGCCGGGACAGGGGTACAGATACGCAGTATTTT. The V gene is TRBV2, the J gene TRBJ2-3, with 10 bases identical to TRBD1. The CDR3 loop spans 14 amino acids. CDR1 is SNHLY and CDR2 is FYNNEI in the germline V gene. V shed 6 bases and J 3 bases; nucleotides not matched to a gene: 3.

The V and J genes are TRBV29-1 and TRBJ1-2; D may be TRBD1 (6 bases). This CDR3 has 13 residues. V lost 7 bases and J lost 4, with 16 bases in between. The germline CDR1 and CDR2 sequences are SQVTM and ANQGSEA. The CDR3 nucleotides read TGCAGCGGCGGAGGGGGGGACATCTATGGCTACACCTTC. Translated: CSGGGGDIYGYTF.

The V gene is TRBV6-5, the J gene TRBJ1-1; D is possibly TRBD1 (5 bases). Between the trimmed V and J ends, which lost 10 bases and 1 base, there was a span of 13 bases. The CDR3 has 13 residues. Per germline, CDR1 MNHEY and CDR2 SVGAGI. CDR3 sequence reads: CATLRGRNTEAFF. CDR3 nucleotides: TGTGCCACCCTCCGGGGCAGGAACACTGAAGCTTTCTTT.

The V and J genes are TRBV30 and TRBJ1-3; TRBD1 aligns across 8 bases. Per germline, CDR1 GTSNPN and CDR2 SVGIG (reference sequence). The CDR3 spans 13 residues. V lost 2 bases, J lost 4 bases, and 1 base stayed unmatched. The CDR3, as DNA: TGTGCCTGGAGTTGGACAGGGGGAAACACCATATATTTT. Translated: CAWSWTGGNTIYF. Complete variable domain (other parts from reference TRBV30 and TRBJ1-3): SQTIHQWPATLVQPVGSPLSLECTVEGTSNPNLYWYRQAAGRGLQLLFYSVGIGQISSEVPQNLSASRPQDRQFILSSKKLLLSDSGFYLCAWSWTGGNTIYFGEGSWLTVV.

The chain uses TRBV11-3 and TRBJ2-5; weak D call: TRBD2 (6 bases). Germline CDR1 reads SGHNT; CDR2 reads YENEEA. The length of the CDR3 is 15 residues. V was cut by 5 bases and J by 4 bases, with 17 bases left in between. CDR3 DNA: TGTGCCAGCAGCCTGGGAGGCTTCCAGGGAGAGACCCAGTACTTC. Its protein is CASSLGGFQGETQYF. Combining the CDR3 with reference TRBV11-3 and TRBJ2-5 gives the whole variable domain EAGVVQSPRYKIIEKKQPVAFWCNPISGHNTLYWYLQNLGQGPELLIRYENEEAVDDSQLPKDRFSAERLKGVDSTLKIQPAELGDSAVYLCASSLGGFQGETQYFGPGTRLLVL.

This chain connects TRBV7-2 to TRBJ1-2; TRBD1 matches at 7 bases. J was trimmed by 6 bases and V by 5 bases; bases with no gene match: 3. The germline V gene encodes CDR1 SGHTA and CDR2 FQGNSA. There are 12 residues in the CDR3. The CDR3 bases are TGTGCCAGCAGCCCCGACAGGGATGGCTACACCTTC. Translated: CASSPDRDGYTF.

This chain connects TRBV7-9 to TRBJ2-5; TRBD1 might be the D (6 bases). Per the germline V gene, CDR1 is SEHNR and CDR2 is FQNEAQ (reference sequence). The CDR3 length is 18 residues. The V end was cut by 4 bases, the J end by 0 bases, with 21 bases between. This chain's CDR3 is CASSSPLTRDKYQETQYF. The CDR3 DNA sequence: TGTGCCAGCAGCTCCCCCTTGACCCGGGACAAGTACCAAGAGACCCAGTACTTC.

This clone was counted once. CDR3 loop: CSVHLDTQYF. In DNA, the CDR3 is TGCAGCGTACATCTTGATACGCAGTATTTT. V and J are TRBV29-1 and TRBJ2-3; D remains ambiguous. The CDR3 runs to 10 residues. V was pared by 6 bases and J by 6 bases, with 7 bases between. CDR1 and CDR2 (germline): SQVTM, ANQGSEA.

This clone is a singleton in its sample. The J gene is TRBJ1-5, the V gene TRBV28; 8 bases agree with TRBD1. This CDR3 region has 15 residues. The V gene end was trimmed by 6 bases and the J gene end by 6 bases; junction bases not matched to a gene: 10. From germline, CDR1 is MDHEN and CDR2 SYDVKM. Here the CDR3 reads CASRNPWTGIQPQHF. CDR3 coding DNA: TGTGCCAGCAGAAATCCCTGGACAGGGATTCAGCCCCAGCATTTT.

CDR3 coding DNA: TGTGCCAGCAGTTGGGGGGATGGGAATCAGCCCCAGCATTTT. This encodes CASSWGDGNQPQHF. The chain couples TRBV6-6 to TRBJ1-5; D is perhaps TRBD1 (5 bases). V was pared by 4 bases and J by 4 bases, with 11 bases between. Germline lookup yields CDR1 MNHNY and CDR2 SVGAGI (reference sequence). CDR3 length equals 14 residues.

The chain links TRBV5-1 to TRBJ2-2, with 7 bases fitting TRBD2. V trimming: 3 bases; J trimming: 3 bases; junction bases outside the gene matches: 5. This CDR3 is built from 15 residues. In germline, CDR1 is SGHRS, CDR2 YFSETQ. The DNA of the CDR3 is TGCGCCAGCAGCTCGAGCGGGGCTTACACCGGGGAGCTGTTTTTT. It specifies CASSSSGAYTGELFF.